The 12 T cell receptor beta chains listed next were all sequenced from one sample in a study of cytomegalovirus exposure and HLA in healthy donors. A multiplex PCR was run with 60 Vbeta primers and 13 Jbeta primers. Using immunoSEQ multiplex PCR, the repertoire was profiled, and TCRdb retains in-frame clones only, with some absent. The sample holds under 250,000 clones, about four fifths seen once. Sequencing input: PBMCs. These receptors originate from a woman aged 45-65 years in good health and CMV-seropositive.

The chain employs TRBV15 and TRBJ2-7; D might be TRBD1 (5 bases). The germline V and J ends were trimmed by 0 bases and 3 bases, with 15 bases remaining between them. Germline assignment: CDR1 LNHNV and CDR2 YYDKDF (reference sequence). The CDR3 runs to 16 residues. The CDR3 loop reads CATSRDQGARIYEQYF. In DNA form, the CDR3 reads TGTGCCACCAGCAGAGATCAAGGGGCGCGCATCTACGAGCAGTACTTC.

The chain recombines TRBV7-9 with TRBJ2-1; 11 bases are a match to TRBD2. Germline V gene lookup returns CDR1 SEHNR and CDR2 FQNEAQ (reference sequence). The CDR3 runs 19 residues. The V and J ends lost 2 bases and 1 base, in that order; junction bases with no gene match: 10. Written as DNA, the CDR3 is TGTGCCAGCAGCTTAAGGGGGGCTAGCGGGGGGAGGTCCTACAATGAGCAGTTCTTC. Amino acids: CASSLRGASGGRSYNEQFF.

The V gene is TRBV11-2, the J gene TRBJ2-2, with TRBD1 matching 8 bases. This CDR3 is 15 amino acids long. Germline-derived CDR1 and CDR2 are SGHAT and FQNNGV. V dropped 2 bases and J dropped 7; count of bases not matched to a gene: 6. The CDR3 bases are TGTGCCAGCAGCTTAACCGGGACAGGTGGCGGGGAGCTGTTTTTT. Its translation: CASSLTGTGGGELFF.

On this clone: This same CDR3 is encoded by further DNA sequences in the sample. The chain combines TRBV7-9 with TRBJ2-3; TRBD2 might be the D (6 bases). The CDR3 spans 14 residues. Per the germline V gene, CDR1 is SEHNR and CDR2 is FQNEAQ (reference sequence). V lost 2 bases and J 1 base, leaving 7 bases between the germline ends. CDR3 residues: CASSLTGGTDTQYF. CDR3 DNA: TGTGCCAGCAGCTTAACGGGGGGCACAGATACGCAGTATTTT.

The chain employs TRBV6-5 and TRBJ2-7; a weak D match, TRBD1 (5 bases). V was shortened by 5 bases and J by 12 bases, with 17 bases between the two germline ends. This CDR3 comprises 12 residues. Germline-derived CDR1 and CDR2 are MNHEY and SVGAGI. The DNA for the CDR3 is TGTGCCAGCAGTAACCTCCAGGGTAGTCGGTACTTC. Translation gives CASSNLQGSRYF.

V usage is TRBV9 and J usage is TRBJ2-7; 9 bases are a match to TRBD2. The CDR3 covers 15 residues. V shed 3 bases, J shed 0 bases, and the junction held 4 bases outside the gene matches. In germline, CDR1 is SGDLS, CDR2 YYNGEE. In DNA, the CDR3 is TGTGCCAGCAGCGCAACTAGCGGGCCCTCCTACGAGCAGTACTTC. It yields the protein CASSATSGPSYEQYF.

This chain joins TRBV10-3 and TRBJ2-3; the match to TRBD2 covers 8 bases. Germline CDR1 ENHRY, CDR2 SYGVKD. The length of the CDR3 is 16 residues. V lost 2 bases and J lost 2; bases outside the gene matches: 6. CDR3 loop: CAISETAGGPTDTQYF. The CDR3 region has the DNA TGTGCCATCAGTGAGACTGCGGGGGGACCCACAGATACGCAGTATTTT.

The chain links TRBV19 to TRBJ1-1; D may be TRBD1 (5 bases). The germline V and J ends were trimmed by 5 bases and 3 bases, with 13 bases remaining between them. This CDR3 is 14 amino acids long. Per the germline V gene, CDR1 is LNHDA and CDR2 is SQIVND (reference sequence). The CDR3 region is CASSGLGGDTEAFF. In nucleotides, the CDR3 is TGTGCCAGTAGTGGACTGGGAGGGGACACTGAAGCTTTCTTT.

The gene calls are TRBV25-1 and TRBJ2-5; D may be TRBD1 (5 bases). This CDR3 region has 14 residues. Between the trimmed V and J ends, which lost 4 bases and 5 bases, there was a span of 14 bases. Germline-derived CDR1 and CDR2 are MGHDK and SYGVNS. The CDR3 region is CASSASRGRETQYF. In DNA, the CDR3 is TGTGCCAGCAGTGCATCTAGGGGTAGGGAGACCCAGTACTTC.

This clone was seen once. The V gene is TRBV18, the J gene TRBJ2-7, with D possibly being TRBD1 (6 bases). The V gene lost 2 bases and the J gene lost 6 bases, with 11 bases spanning the gap. Germline V gene data show CDR1 as KGHSH and CDR2 as LQKENI. This CDR3 is 13 amino acids long. The CDR3 reads CASSPLQGAEQYF. DNA of the CDR3: TGTGCCAGCTCACCATTACAGGGTGCCGAGCAGTACTTC.

The gene calls are TRBV28 and TRBJ1-5; D is uncertain. The CDR3 extends over 17 amino acids. The V and J ends lost 1 base and 0 bases respectively, with 13 bases between them. Per germline, CDR1 MDHEN and CDR2 SYDVKM. CDR3 bases: TGTGCCAGCAGTTTATTCTTTGACTCCCATAGCAATCAGCCCCAGCATTTT. Translated, it gives CASSLFFDSHSNQPQHF.

This clone showed up just a few times. The genes are TRBV18 and TRBJ1-1; TRBD1 is a possible D gene (5 bases). This CDR3 has 14 amino acids. Germline V gene sequence: CDR1 KGHSH, CDR2 LQKENI. V was pared by 3 bases and J by 5 bases, with 13 bases between. The CDR3 protein is CASSPALGQTEAFF. CDR3 DNA: TGTGCCAGCTCACCGGCTCTTGGACAAACTGAAGCTTTCTTT.